This T cell receptor (beta chain) was profiled in a study of cytomegalovirus exposure and HLA in healthy donors. The PCR contained 60 Vbeta and 13 Jbeta primers. Data came from immunoSEQ multiplex PCR; TCRdb stores just in-frame clones and leaves some out. Found here are about 180,000 clones, roughly 80% of them singletons; the top ten hold about 1.3%. The CDR3 contains 11 residues. Germline V gene lookup returns CDR1 SGHNT and CDR2 YENEEA. With 5 bases removed from V and 3 bases from J, the gap between germline ends came to 5 bases. This clone was counted a few times. This chain uses TRBV11-3 with TRBJ2-7, with D uncertain. Sequencing used PBMCs. The sequence derives from a man under 40 in good health and CMV-seronegative. DNA of the CDR3: TGTGCCAGCAGCGCGCACTACGAGCAGTACTTC. Translation gives CASSAHYEQYF.